Listed here are 27 T cell receptor beta chains from one sample, sequenced in a study of OX40 agonist ivuxolimab in advanced cancers. The assay was immunoSEQ multiplex PCR, and TCRdb's table has in-frame clones only and misses some. The table lists 70,000 or so clones, 87% of them singletons. The sample was CD4+ or CD8+ T cells sorted from blood, taken in a trial of the OX40 agonist ivuxolimab. The receptor source for this set is an adult with an advanced solid tumor such as melanoma, head and neck, liver or kidney cancer.

V and J are TRBV19 and TRBJ1-2; a possible D gene is TRBD1 (5 bases). In germline, CDR1 is LNHDA, CDR2 SQIVND (reference sequence). V gave up 6 bases and J gave up 1 base, with 15 bases separating them. The CDR3 totals 15 residues. CDR3 sequence (DNA): TGTGCCAGTAGACCAACCGGGACGGTTAACTATGGCTACACCTTC. Residues: CASRPTGTVNYGYTF.

V gene TRBV7-2 combines with J gene TRBJ2-1; D perhaps matches TRBD2 (6 bases). The germline CDR1 and CDR2 sequences are SGHTA and FQGNSA. Trimming shortened V by 4 bases and J by 6 bases, and 16 bases separated the two germline ends. CDR3 length: 15 amino acids. The CDR3 nucleotides read TGTGCCAGCAGCTCGACTGCTGGGGACTTCAATGAGCAGTTCTTC. Translated, it gives CASSSTAGDFNEQFF.

The chain employs TRBV5-1 and TRBJ2-7; no clear D. The length of the CDR3 is 14 residues. V lost 0 bases and J lost 2, with 9 bases in between. The germline V gene has CDR1 SGHRS and CDR2 YFSETQ. CDR3 DNA sequence: TGCGCCAGCAGCTTGGGTCTCATGGCCTACGAGCAGTACTTC. Its protein product is CASSLGLMAYEQYF.

The J gene is TRBJ1-4, the V gene TRBV25-1; 7 nucleotides align to TRBD1. CDR1 MGHDK and CDR2 SYGVNS come from the germline V gene. The ends lost 4 bases at V and 7 bases at J; junction bases unmatched: 9. The CDR3 contains 15 residues. CDR3 sequence reads: CASSANRGGSEKLFF. Written as DNA, the CDR3 is TGTGCCAGCAGTGCGAACAGGGGTGGGAGTGAAAAACTGTTTTTT. The full variable domain, rest sourced from reference TRBV25-1 and TRBJ1-4, is EADIYQTPRYLVIGTGKKITLECSQTMGHDKMYWYQQDPGMELHLIHYSYGVNSTEKGDLSSESTVSRIRTEHFPLTLESARPSHTSQYLCASSANRGGSEKLFFGSGTQLSVL.

The rearrangement uses TRBV25-1 and TRBJ1-2; 7 bases fit TRBD1. V lost 2 bases to trimming and J lost 4 bases; unmatched junction nucleotides: 10. The CDR3 contains 16 residues. Germline CDR1 MGHDK, CDR2 SYGVNS. The CDR3: CASSEEGGKVGYGYTF. The CDR3 DNA follows: TGTGCCAGCAGTGAAGAAGGGGGCAAGGTTGGCTATGGCTACACCTTC.

CDR3 DNA: TGTGCCAGCAGTCGCAGTAGGGGCGATGAGCAGTTCTTC. Its protein is CASSRSRGDEQFF. V gene TRBV6-5 combines with J gene TRBJ2-1; a weak D match, TRBD1 (5 bases). The V and J ends lost 5 bases and 8 bases respectively, with 13 bases between them. Germline lookup yields CDR1 MNHEY and CDR2 SVGAGI. The length of the CDR3 is 13 residues.

The rearrangement uses TRBV29-1 and TRBJ2-1, with 9 bases lining up with TRBD2. CDR3 length: 14 amino acids. Per germline, CDR1 SQVTM and CDR2 ANQGSEA. After removal of 3 bases from V and 7 bases from J, the junction contained 7 bases not matched to a gene. The CDR3, as DNA: TGCAGCGTTGAGGGCGGGAGGGCCAAAAATGAGCAGTTCTTC. It yields the protein CSVEGGRAKNEQFF.

The chain recombines TRBV5-1 with TRBJ2-1; the match to TRBD1 covers 8 bases. V was clipped by 3 bases and J by 6 bases; unmatched bases: 5. CDR1 is SGHRS, CDR2 YFSETQ, per germline. This CDR3 contains 14 residues. The CDR3 DNA reads TGCGCCAGCAGCTCACTTACAGGGGGCAATGAGCAGTTCTTC. Amino acids: CASSSLTGGNEQFF.

V is TRBV7-6 and J is TRBJ2-3, with 10 bases fitting TRBD2. J was trimmed by 6 bases and V by 7 bases; bases with no gene match: 4. The CDR3 runs 13 residues. Per germline, CDR1 SGHVS and CDR2 FNYEAQ. Here the CDR3 reads CASKSGGADTQYF. The CDR3 region has the DNA TGTGCCAGCAAGAGCGGGGGGGCCGATACGCAGTATTTT.

This chain joins TRBV19 and TRBJ1-1, with D possibly being TRBD1 (6 bases). Germline assignment: CDR1 LNHDA and CDR2 SQIVND (reference sequence). V was pared by 7 bases and J by 11 bases, with 17 bases between. This CDR3 is 12 amino acids long. The CDR3 spells CASIERGGTAFF. The DNA of the CDR3 is TGTGCCAGTATCGAAAGGGGGGGAACGGCTTTCTTT.

The chain couples TRBV15 to TRBJ1-4; no definite D call. V was shortened by 4 bases and J by 6 bases, with 18 bases between the two germline ends. From germline, CDR1 is LNHNV and CDR2 YYDKDF (reference sequence). The CDR3 has 16 amino acids. The CDR3 region is CATSNYWAGVDEKLFF. CDR3 DNA sequence: TGTGCCACCAGCAACTACTGGGCCGGGGTGGATGAAAAACTGTTTTTT.

About this clone: One end of the junction is discordant with germline, which a read error may explain. The CDR3 coding sequence is TGTGCCAGCAGTGACTCATCGGTCCAAGGGAATGAGCAGTTCTTC. The encoded protein is CASSDSSVQGNEQFF. The chain combines TRBV6-5 with TRBJ2-1; D call uncertain. CDR1 is MNHEY, CDR2 SVGAGI, per germline. This CDR3 region has 15 residues.

This clone was picked up one time. The CDR3 here is CASSYSRRGGEQYF. The CDR3 nucleotides read TGTGCCAGCAGTTACTCGAGGAGGGGAGGGGAGCAGTACTTC. This rearrangement joins TRBV6-5 to TRBJ2-7; 7 bases are a match to TRBD2. The CDR3 loop spans 14 amino acids. The ends lost 0 bases at V and 7 bases at J; junction bases unmatched: 6. The germline CDR1 and CDR2 sequences are MNHEY and SVGAGI.

The sample holds one count of this clone. For the CDR3, the DNA is TGTGCCAGCAGTTTATCTTCACAGGGAAGAAACACCATATATTTT. As protein: CASSLSSQGRNTIYF. V usage is TRBV27 and J usage is TRBJ1-3, with a tentative D call TRBD1 (6 bases). V lost 0 bases, J lost 5 bases, and 11 bases lay in between. Germline assignment: CDR1 MNHEY and CDR2 SMNVEV (reference sequence). CDR3 size: 15 residues.

J is TRBJ1-3 and V is TRBV10-2; D unresolved. The ends were cut back, 3 bases at V and 4 bases at J, with 13 bases in the middle. This CDR3 contains 15 residues. Germline V CDR1 and CDR2: WSHSY, SAAADI. CDR3 protein: CASSEPGLGGNTIYF. Written as DNA, the CDR3 is TGCGCCAGCAGTGAACCCGGCCTGGGGGGAAACACCATATATTTT.

V usage is TRBV27 and J usage is TRBJ2-3, with D unresolved. Germline V gives CDR1 MNHEY, CDR2 SMNVEV (reference sequence). The CDR3 is 14 residues long. V was cut by 0 bases and J by 0 bases, with 4 bases left in between. The CDR3 loop is CASSLSTSTDTQYF. The CDR3 nucleotides are TGTGCCAGCAGTTTATCGACTAGCACAGATACGCAGTATTTT.

V and J are TRBV14 and TRBJ2-1, with 9 bases aligning to TRBD2. The CDR3 sequence is 17 residues long. Trimming took 0 bases from V and 3 from J; bases not matched to a gene: 6. The germline V gene encodes CDR1 SGHDN and CDR2 FVKESK. For the CDR3, the DNA is TGTGCCAGCAGCCAAGATAGCGGGAGTCTTCTCTACAATGAGCAGTTCTTC. This sequence encodes CASSQDSGSLLYNEQFF.

This chain's CDR3 is CASSLSGLSYEQYF. The CDR3 region has the DNA TGTGCCAGCAGCTTAAGTGGGCTCTCCTACGAGCAGTACTTC. The chain combines TRBV7-2 with TRBJ2-7; no firm D call. Germline V gene lookup returns CDR1 SGHTA and CDR2 FQGNSA. The CDR3 contains 14 residues. V lost 2 bases to trimming and J lost 0 bases, with 8 bases between them.

The chain uses TRBV6-5 and TRBJ1-3, with D possibly matching TRBD1 (6 bases). This CDR3 has 16 amino acids. CDR1 and CDR2 (germline): MNHEY, SVGAGI. V was shortened by 2 bases and J by 0 bases, with 11 bases between the two germline ends. The CDR3 nucleotides are TGTGCCAGCAGTTACGATGGGGGCAACTCTGGAAACACCATATATTTT. This codes for CASSYDGGNSGNTIYF.

V usage is TRBV18 and J usage is TRBJ2-1; 9 bases are a match to TRBD2. V dropped 2 bases and J dropped 0; count of bases not matched to a gene: 5. The CDR3 contains 17 residues. Germline V gene sequence: CDR1 KGHSH, CDR2 LQKENI. The CDR3 DNA follows: TGTGCCAGCTCACCAGTAGTAGCGGGAGACTCCTACAATGAGCAGTTCTTC. Translated, it gives CASSPVVAGDSYNEQFF.

The chain is built from TRBV18 and TRBJ2-7, with 7 positions matching TRBD1. Germline V gene sequence: CDR1 KGHSH, CDR2 LQKENI. The CDR3 contains 13 residues. V trimming: 4 bases; J trimming: 5 bases; junction bases outside the gene matches: 5. The CDR3 loop is CASSLQTGNEQYF. In DNA form, the CDR3 reads TGTGCCAGCTCACTCCAGACAGGGAACGAGCAGTACTTC.

The chain employs TRBV7-2 and TRBJ2-2, with D tentatively TRBD1 (6 bases). Germline assignment: CDR1 SGHTA and CDR2 FQGNSA. Trimming removed 4 bases at V and 0 bases at J, with 15 bases between. CDR3 length: 17 residues. DNA for the CDR3: TGTGCCAGCAGCTCTCCCCCGGGACAATCGAACACCGGGGAGCTGTTTTTT. Translated: CASSSPPGQSNTGELFF.

This chain joins TRBV21-1 and TRBJ2-5. TRBV21-1 is assigned pseudogene status. This CDR3 has 15 amino acids. DNA of the CDR3: TGTGCCAGCAGCAAATGCCGGGCCATCCAAGAGACCCAGTACTTC. Its translation is CASSKCRAIQETQYF.

The rearrangement links TRBV6-1 to TRBJ2-3; D could derive from TRBD1 or TRBD2 (5 bases each). The CDR3 consists of 16 residues. The V end lost 2 bases, the J end lost 6 bases, and 18 bases lay between the germline ends. Germline CDR1 and CDR2: MNHNS and SASEGT. The DNA for the CDR3 is TGTGCCAGCAGTGAAAGGTCGGGGCGCAATGTGGATACGCAGTATTTT. As protein: CASSERSGRNVDTQYF.

This clone is medium-sized. The chain combines TRBV9 with TRBJ1-2, with unresolved D. Germline-derived CDR1 and CDR2 are SGDLS and YYNGEE. Trimming pared 8 bases from V and 4 bases from J, leaving 12 bases between. CDR3 length equals 12 residues. The CDR3 DNA reads TGTGCCAGTTACCGTGCCGCCTATGGCTACACCTTC. This translates into CASYRAAYGYTF.

The rearrangement joins TRBV30 to TRBJ2-7; 8 bases line up with TRBD1. Per germline, CDR1 GTSNPN and CDR2 SVGIG (reference sequence). V was pared by 2 bases and J by 6 bases, with 6 bases of the junction left unmatched. The CDR3 is 13 residues long. DNA of the CDR3: TGTGCCTGGAGTAAGGACAGGGTATCCGAGCAGTACTTC. It translates to CAWSKDRVSEQYF.

The gene calls are TRBV9 and TRBJ2-5, with TRBD2 matching over 9 bases. Trimming removed 3 bases from V and 1 base from J; junction bases left unmatched: 7. Germline lookup yields CDR1 SGDLS and CDR2 YYNGEE. The CDR3 spans 16 residues. The CDR3 loop is CASSAGTGLAQETQYF. CDR3 DNA sequence: TGTGCCAGCAGCGCGGGGACGGGACTAGCCCAAGAGACCCAGTACTTC.